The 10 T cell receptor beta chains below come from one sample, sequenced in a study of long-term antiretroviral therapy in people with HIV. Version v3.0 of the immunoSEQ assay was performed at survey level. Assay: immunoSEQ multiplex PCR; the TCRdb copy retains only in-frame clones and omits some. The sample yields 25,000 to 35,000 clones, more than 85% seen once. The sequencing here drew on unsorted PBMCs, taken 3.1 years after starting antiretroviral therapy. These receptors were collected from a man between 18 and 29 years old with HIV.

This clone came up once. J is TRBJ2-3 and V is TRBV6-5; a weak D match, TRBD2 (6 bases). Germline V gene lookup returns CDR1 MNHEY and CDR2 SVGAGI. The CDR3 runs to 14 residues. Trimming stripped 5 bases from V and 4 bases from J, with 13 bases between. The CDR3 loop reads CASSPTRSADTQYF. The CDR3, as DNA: TGTGCCAGCAGTCCGACTAGGAGCGCAGATACGCAGTATTTT.

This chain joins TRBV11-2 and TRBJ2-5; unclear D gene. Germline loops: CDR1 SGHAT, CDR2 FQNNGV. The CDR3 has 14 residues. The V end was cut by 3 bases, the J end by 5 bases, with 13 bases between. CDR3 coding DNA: TGTGCCAGCAGCTTGGGCGCTCTGAGGGAGACCCAGTACTTC. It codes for CASSLGALRETQYF.

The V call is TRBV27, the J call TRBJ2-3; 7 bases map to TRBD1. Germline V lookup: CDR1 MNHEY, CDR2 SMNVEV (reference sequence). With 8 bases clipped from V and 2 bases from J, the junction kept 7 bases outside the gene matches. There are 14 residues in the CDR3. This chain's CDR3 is CASQQGWVTDTQYF. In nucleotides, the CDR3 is TGTGCCAGCCAACAGGGGTGGGTCACAGATACGCAGTATTTT.

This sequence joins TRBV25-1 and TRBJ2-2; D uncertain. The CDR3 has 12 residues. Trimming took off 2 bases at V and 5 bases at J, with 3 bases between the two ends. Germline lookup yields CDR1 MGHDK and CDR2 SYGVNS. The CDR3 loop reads CASSEGTGELFF. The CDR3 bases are TGTGCCAGCAGTGAAGGGACCGGGGAGCTGTTTTTT.

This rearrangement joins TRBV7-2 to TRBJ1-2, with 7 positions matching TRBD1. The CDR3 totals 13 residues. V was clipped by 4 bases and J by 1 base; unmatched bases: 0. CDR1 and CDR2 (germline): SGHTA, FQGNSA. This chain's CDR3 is CASSWDSNYGYTF. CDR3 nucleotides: TGTGCCAGCAGCTGGGACAGTAACTATGGCTACACCTTC.

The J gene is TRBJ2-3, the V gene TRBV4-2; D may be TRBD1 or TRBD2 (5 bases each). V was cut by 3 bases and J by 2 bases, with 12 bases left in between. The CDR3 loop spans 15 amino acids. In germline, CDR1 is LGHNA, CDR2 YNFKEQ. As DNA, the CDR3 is TGTGCCAGCAGCCAGGTGGGGGTGGACACAGATACGCAGTATTTT. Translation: CASSQVGVDTDTQYF.

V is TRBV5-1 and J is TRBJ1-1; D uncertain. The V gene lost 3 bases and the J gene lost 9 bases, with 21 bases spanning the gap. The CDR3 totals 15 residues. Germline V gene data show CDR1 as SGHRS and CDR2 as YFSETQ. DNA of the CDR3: TGCGCCAGCAGCTCTAGGGCCGTCATGGCCGAAAAAGCTTTCTTT. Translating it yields CASSSRAVMAEKAFF.

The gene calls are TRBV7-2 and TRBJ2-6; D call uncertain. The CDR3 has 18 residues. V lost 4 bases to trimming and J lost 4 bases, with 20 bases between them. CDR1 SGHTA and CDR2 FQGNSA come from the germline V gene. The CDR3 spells CASSSGPQAYSGANVLTF. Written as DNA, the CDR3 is TGTGCCAGCAGCTCAGGACCGCAGGCATATTCAGGGGCCAACGTCCTGACTTTC.

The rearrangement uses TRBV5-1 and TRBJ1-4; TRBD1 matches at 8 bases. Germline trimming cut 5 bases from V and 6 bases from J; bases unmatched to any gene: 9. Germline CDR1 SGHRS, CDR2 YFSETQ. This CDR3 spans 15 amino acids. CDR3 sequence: CASRDPETGDEKLFF. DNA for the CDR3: TGCGCCAGCAGGGACCCCGAGACAGGGGATGAAAAACTGTTTTTT.

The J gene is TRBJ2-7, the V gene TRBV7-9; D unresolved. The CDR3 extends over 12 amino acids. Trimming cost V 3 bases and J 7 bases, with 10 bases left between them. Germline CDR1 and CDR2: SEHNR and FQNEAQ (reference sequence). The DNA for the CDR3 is TGTGCCAGCAGCTTTTCGATCCCAGAGCAGTACTTC. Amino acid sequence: CASSFSIPEQYF.